This T cell receptor (beta chain) was sequenced during a study of blood T cell repertoires in COVID-19. Study-wide context: The United States, Italy and Spain were the sources of the acute and convalescent COVID-19 samples. PBMCs, B-cell-depleted T cells, or T cells provided the cDNA or gDNA that made up the material.

Germline V CDR1 and CDR2: LGHNA, YNFKEQ. The V gene end was trimmed by 5 bases and the J gene end by 1 base; junction bases not matched to a gene: 7. The CDR3 consists of 16 residues. This clone was detected only once. Authors' data handling: Estimation of nucleated cell counts was performed using reference gene primer amplification. The data were produced by immunoSEQ multiplex PCR, yet TCRdb's version contains in-frame clones alone and is incomplete. Clone size and V and J calls were adopted from that table, with D and trimming inferred from the DNA. The top ten hold approximately 5% of the sample, which has approximately 150,000 clones, 75% to 90% seen once.

This receptor was obtained from a human donor in a cohort sampled during active COVID-19. V is TRBV4-2 and J is TRBJ1-1; the match to TRBD1 covers 10 bases. Sequenced input: peripheral blood. CDR3 DNA sequence: TGTGCCAGCAGCATAGGGACAGGGGACGAGAACACTGAAGCTTTCTTT. Protein product: CASSIGTGDENTEAFF.